This T cell receptor (beta chain) was profiled in a study of cytomegalovirus exposure and HLA in healthy donors. Points from the study as a whole: Most TCR sequences were rare, but some public TCRs occurred in many donors.

The PCR used 60 Vbeta and 13 Jbeta primers. Sequenced by immunoSEQ multiplex PCR; TCRdb stores in-frame clones only, minus some. This table has roughly 220,000 clones, about 75% appearing once. Germline values: CDR1 SGHRS, CDR2 YFSETQ. This CDR3 is built from 15 residues. Germline trimming cut 3 bases from V and 5 bases from J; bases unmatched to any gene: 6. Note on this clone: Its antigen is unknown.

V is TRBV5-1 and J is TRBJ2-5; TRBD1 aligns across 11 bases. This TCR was sampled from a woman aged 30 to 39 in good health and CMV-seronegative. The sample consisted of PBMCs. The CDR3, as DNA: TGCGCCAGCAGCTCGGGACAGGGGGATCGGGAGACCCAGTACTTC. Amino acid sequence: CASSSGQGDRETQYF.